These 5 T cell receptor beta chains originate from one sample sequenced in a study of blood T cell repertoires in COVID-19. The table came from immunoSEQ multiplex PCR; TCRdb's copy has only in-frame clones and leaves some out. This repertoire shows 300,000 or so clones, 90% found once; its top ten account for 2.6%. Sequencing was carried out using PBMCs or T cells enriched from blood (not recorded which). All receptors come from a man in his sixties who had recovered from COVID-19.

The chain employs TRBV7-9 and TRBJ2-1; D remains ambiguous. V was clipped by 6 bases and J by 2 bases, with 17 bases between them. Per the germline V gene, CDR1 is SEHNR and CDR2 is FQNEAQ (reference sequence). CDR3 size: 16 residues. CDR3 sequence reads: CASSPGPANTYNEQFF. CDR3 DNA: TGTGCCAGCAGTCCTGGGCCAGCTAATACCTACAATGAGCAGTTCTTC.

DNA for the CDR3: TGTGCCAGCAGTGCTGTTAGCGGAAGCCTTTACAATGAGCAGTTCTTC. It yields the protein CASSAVSGSLYNEQFF. The chain combines TRBV6-1 with TRBJ2-1; possible D gene TRBD2, 6 bases. CDR3 length: 16 amino acids. V lost 4 bases and J 4 bases, leaving 17 bases between the germline ends. From germline, CDR1 is MNHNS and CDR2 SASEGT.

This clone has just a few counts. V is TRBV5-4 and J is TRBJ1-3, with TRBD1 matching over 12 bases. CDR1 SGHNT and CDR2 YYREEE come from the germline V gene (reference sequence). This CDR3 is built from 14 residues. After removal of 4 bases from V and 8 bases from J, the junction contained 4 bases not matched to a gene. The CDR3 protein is CASSARDRGHTIYF. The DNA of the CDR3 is TGTGCCAGCAGCGCCCGGGACAGGGGGCACACCATATATTTT.

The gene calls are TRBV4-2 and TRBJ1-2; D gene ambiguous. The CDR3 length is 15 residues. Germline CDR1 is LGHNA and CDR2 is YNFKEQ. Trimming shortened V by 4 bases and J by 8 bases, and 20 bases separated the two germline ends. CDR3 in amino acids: CASSPRSSPSEGYTF. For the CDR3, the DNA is TGTGCCAGCAGCCCTCGGTCGTCCCCGAGTGAAGGCTACACCTTC.

This CDR3 is CASGTRGAGTLTNQPQHF. The CDR3 bases are TGTGCCAGCGGCACCCGGGGGGCAGGGACCCTTACGAATCAGCCCCAGCATTTT. The chain is built from TRBV2 and TRBJ1-5, with TRBD1 as a possible D gene (6 bases). Germline CDR1 is SNHLY and CDR2 is FYNNEI. Trimming took off 8 bases at V and 4 bases at J, with 27 bases between the two ends. The CDR3 runs to 18 residues.